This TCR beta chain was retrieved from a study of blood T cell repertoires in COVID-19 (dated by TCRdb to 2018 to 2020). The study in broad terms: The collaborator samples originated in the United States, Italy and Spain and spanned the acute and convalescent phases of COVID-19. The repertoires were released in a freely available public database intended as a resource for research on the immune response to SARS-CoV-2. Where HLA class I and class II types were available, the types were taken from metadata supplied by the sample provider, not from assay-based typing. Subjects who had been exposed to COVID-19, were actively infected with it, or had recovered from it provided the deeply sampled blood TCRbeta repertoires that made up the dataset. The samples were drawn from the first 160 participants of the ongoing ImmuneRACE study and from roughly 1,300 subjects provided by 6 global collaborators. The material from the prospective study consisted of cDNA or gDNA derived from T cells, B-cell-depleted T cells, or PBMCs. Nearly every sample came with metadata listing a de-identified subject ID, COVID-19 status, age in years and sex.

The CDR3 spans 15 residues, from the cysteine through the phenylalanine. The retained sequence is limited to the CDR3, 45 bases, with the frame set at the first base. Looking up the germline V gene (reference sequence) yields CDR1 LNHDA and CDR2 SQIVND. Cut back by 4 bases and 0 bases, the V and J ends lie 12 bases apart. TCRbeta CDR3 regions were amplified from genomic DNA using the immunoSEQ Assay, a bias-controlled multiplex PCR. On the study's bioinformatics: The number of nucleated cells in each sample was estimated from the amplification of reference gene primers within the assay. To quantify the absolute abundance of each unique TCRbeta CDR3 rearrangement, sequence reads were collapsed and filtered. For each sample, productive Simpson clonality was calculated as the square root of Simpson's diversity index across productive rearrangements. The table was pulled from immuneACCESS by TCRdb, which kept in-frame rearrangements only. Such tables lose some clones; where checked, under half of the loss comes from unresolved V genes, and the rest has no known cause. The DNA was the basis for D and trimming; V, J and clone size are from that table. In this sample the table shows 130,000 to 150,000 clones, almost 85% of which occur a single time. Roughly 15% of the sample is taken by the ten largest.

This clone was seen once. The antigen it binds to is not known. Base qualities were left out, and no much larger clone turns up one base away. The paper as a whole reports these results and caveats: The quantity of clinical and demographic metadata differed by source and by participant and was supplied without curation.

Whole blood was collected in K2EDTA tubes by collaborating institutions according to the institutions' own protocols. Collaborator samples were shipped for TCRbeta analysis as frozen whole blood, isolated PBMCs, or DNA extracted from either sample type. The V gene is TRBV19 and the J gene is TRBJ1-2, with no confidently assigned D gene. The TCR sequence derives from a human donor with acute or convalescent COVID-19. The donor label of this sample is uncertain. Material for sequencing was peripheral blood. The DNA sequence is TGTGCCAGTAGTACCCCTCAGCGGGCTAACTATGGCTACACCTTC. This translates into CASSTPQRANYGYTF.